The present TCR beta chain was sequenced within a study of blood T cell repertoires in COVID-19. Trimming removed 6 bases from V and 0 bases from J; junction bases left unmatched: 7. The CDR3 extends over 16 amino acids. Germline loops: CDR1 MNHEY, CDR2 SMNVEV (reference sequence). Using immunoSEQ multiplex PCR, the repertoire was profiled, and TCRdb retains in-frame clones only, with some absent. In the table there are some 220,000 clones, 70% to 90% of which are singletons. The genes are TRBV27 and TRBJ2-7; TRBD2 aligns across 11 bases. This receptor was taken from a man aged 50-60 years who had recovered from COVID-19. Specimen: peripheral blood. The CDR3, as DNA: TGTGCCAGCAGCCACCGGGGGACTAGCGGCTCCTACGAGCAGTACTTC. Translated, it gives CASSHRGTSGSYEQYF.